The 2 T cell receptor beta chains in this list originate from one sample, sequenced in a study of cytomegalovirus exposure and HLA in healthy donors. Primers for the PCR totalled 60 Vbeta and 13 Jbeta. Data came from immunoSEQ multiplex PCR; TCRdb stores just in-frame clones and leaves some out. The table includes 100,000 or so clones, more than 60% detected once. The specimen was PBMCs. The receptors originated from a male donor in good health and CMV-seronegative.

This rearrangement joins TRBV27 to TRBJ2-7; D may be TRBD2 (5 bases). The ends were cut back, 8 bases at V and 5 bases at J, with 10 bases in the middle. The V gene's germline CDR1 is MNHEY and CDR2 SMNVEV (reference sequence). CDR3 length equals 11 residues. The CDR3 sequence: CASHEGHEQYF. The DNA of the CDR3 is TGTGCCAGCCACGAGGGCCACGAGCAGTACTTC.

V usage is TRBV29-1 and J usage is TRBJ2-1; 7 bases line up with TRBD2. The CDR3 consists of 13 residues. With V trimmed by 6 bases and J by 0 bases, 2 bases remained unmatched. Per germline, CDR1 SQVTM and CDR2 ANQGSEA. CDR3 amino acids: CSVLAASYNEQFF. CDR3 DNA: TGCAGCGTGCTAGCGGCCTCCTACAATGAGCAGTTCTTC.